A selection of T cell receptor beta chains follows, all from one sample in a study of response to subunit inactivated influenza vaccine. One entry per CDR3 protein, called by TCRdb with MiXCR from the RT-PCR reads. Seen here are over 750,000 distinct CDR3 sequences, about 20% observed once, and the top ten hold roughly a tenth. The sequences come from PBMCs from blood, collected 5 days after vaccination. Receptors originate from a man aged 50-59 years who received an inactivated influenza vaccine. Both conserved end residues are part of each CDR3. The size field is filled for only some rows; it gives once, few, many or a size class.

CDR3 length	V gene	J gene	clone size	CDR3 protein
13	TRBV10-3	TRBJ2-5	NA	CASRPGGPETQYF
16	TRBV7-9	TRBJ2-1	NA	CASSSDGVSSYNEQFF
15	TRBV12-3/TRBV12-4	TRBJ2-1	NA	CASSLWGENYNEQFF
16	TRBV11-2	TRBJ2-3	NA	CASSLGLGGPIHTQYF
14	TRBV2	TRBJ2-7	few	CASSGPSGSYEQYF
12	TRBV7-9	TRBJ2-7	NA	CASSRTSWEQYF
12	TRBV7-9	TRBJ2-1	many	CASSSSRNEQFF
17	TRBV6-5	TRBJ1-1	NA	CASSYRMTGGRNTEAFF
14	TRBV29-1	TRBJ2-3	few	CSVEDRLAGFAQYF
11	TRBV5-1	TRBJ2-5	NA	CASSPERSQYF
15	TRBV7-3	TRBJ2-2	NA	CASSFTGRNTGELFF
15	TRBV7-8	TRBJ2-5	NA	CASSFALLKSETQYF
16	TRBV6-5	TRBJ2-2	NA	CASSYSMPGNTGELFF
16	TRBV4-3	TRBJ2-7	few	CASSRSSGGEAYEQYF
12	TRBV6-1	TRBJ2-7	once	CATGQTNYEQYF
16	TRBV20-1	TRBJ2-3	NA	CSARDVRAKEVDTQYF
16	TRBV15	TRBJ1-5	few	CATSRDIAGSNQPQHF
13	TRBV30	TRBJ1-5	NA	CAWSPGGYQPQHF
15	TRBV24-1	TRBJ2-1	NA	CATSDLRGSDNEQFF
15	TRBV5-1	TRBJ1-1	few	CASSLGTGFGTEAFF
15	TRBV6-5	TRBJ2-7	few	CASSYEAGAPYEQYF
14	TRBV30	TRBJ2-2	many	CAWSVPENTGELFF
18	TRBV4-1	TRBJ1-3	NA	CASSQDLTTGPSGNTIYF
13	TRBV7-9	TRBJ2-1	many	CASSRGPYNEQFF
12	TRBV6-5	TRBJ2-1	few	CASSYSGVDQFF
14	TRBV12-3/TRBV12-4	TRBJ1-2	NA	CASSPQGAYYGYTF
16	TRBV6-2/TRBV6-3	TRBJ2-2	few	CASSYSPAANTGELFF
13	TRBV5-6	TRBJ1-1	NA	CASSLGTVTEAFF
15	TRBV10-3	TRBJ2-6	NA	CAISGRSSGANVLTF
16	TRBV7-2	TRBJ2-2	NA	CASSRVGPTGSGELFF
15	TRBV4-3	TRBJ2-5	few	CASSQDIEGRQTQYF
12	TRBV28	TRBJ1-1	NA	CASSSRQYTAFF
14	TRBV7-9	TRBJ2-3	NA	CASSETGGWDTQYF
16	TRBV6-5	TRBJ2-1	few	CASSYSPTGIYNEQFF
15	TRBV20-1	TRBJ2-1	few	CSAPSVQGGWDEQFF
14	TRBV7-2	TRBJ1-2	many	CASSLDSTNYGYTF
13	TRBV27	TRBJ2-7	many	CASSLGAFYEQYF
15	TRBV5-6	TRBJ1-4	NA	CASSLGTGSGEKLFF
11	TRBV10-3	TRBJ2-7	many	CAISRSALQYF
17	TRBV29-1	TRBJ2-6	NA	CSVLGRTLSSGANVLTF
15	TRBV7-9	TRBJ2-1	NA	CASSPRGQGAHEQFF
15	TRBV7-9	TRBJ2-7	NA	CASSLVGSDVLRQYF
14	TRBV6-2/TRBV6-3	TRBJ2-7	NA	CASSYSLLVGEQYF
14	TRBV20-1	TRBJ1-3	NA	CSAKEAFSGNTIYF
14	TRBV3-1	TRBJ2-1	few	CASSQRTGIDEQFF
15	TRBV2	TRBJ2-7	few	CASRGDRGYPYEQYF
13	TRBV5-1	TRBJ1-3	NA	CASATGGGNTIYF
15	TRBV6-5	TRBJ1-2	NA	CASSDSPGALRGYTF
12	TRBV5-1	TRBJ2-7	many	CASSLEGHEQYF
13	TRBV10-3	TRBJ1-1	few	CAISAGSVTEAFF
15	TRBV5-1	TRBJ2-3	NA	CASSLAPQGTDTQYF
12	TRBV11-3	TRBJ2-3	NA	CASNKGRNTQYF
15	TRBV7-2	TRBJ2-5	few	CASSLFSTREETQYF
15	TRBV9	TRBJ1-2	few	CASSLYTGEVKGYTF
14	TRBV20-1	TRBJ1-5	NA	CSARGHSSNQPQHF
16	TRBV5-1	TRBJ2-6	few	CASRTGGEAGANVLTF
12	TRBV20-1	TRBJ2-5	few	CSATGVWETQYF
15	TRBV7-3	TRBJ2-5	few	CASSPTSGSQETQYF
13	TRBV29-1	TRBJ2-7	few	CSVTPGASYEQYF
15	TRBV20-1	TRBJ1-6	few	CSAADSSTGGSPLHF